This TCR beta chain was captured in a study of Graves' ophthalmopathy and Graves' hyperthyroidism. As to this clonotype: Antigen unknown.

CDR1 ENHRY and CDR2 SYGVKD come from the germline V gene. Trimming cost V 10 bases and J 1 base; bases outside gene matches: 7. This CDR3 has 14 residues. TCR beta CDR3 amplification used RNA transcripts. The first round was an RT-PCR with HTBI primers, and the second round was a multiplex PCR. From the multiplex PCR reads, TCRdb called clonotypes with MiXCR, one entry per CDR3 protein. The profile shows 500,000 to 800,000 distinct CDR3 sequences, about 38% of them singletons. Clinical symptoms, serum thyroxine, TRAb, thyroid ultrasound and orbital computed tomography determined diagnosis. Overall study findings and caveats: Most expanded clonotypes in thyroid above 0.001 frequency also showed up in blood.

Sequencing was performed on peripheral blood. The chain carries TRBV10-3 and TRBJ1-5; TRBD1 agrees at 7 bases. This TCR came from an adult man with Graves' ophthalmopathy. CDR3 nucleotide sequence: TGTGCCACAGTGCCGGGACAGAGCAATCAGCCCCAGCATTTT. Encoded protein: CATVPGQSNQPQHF.